Following are 29 T cell receptor beta chains from one sample sequenced in a study of blood T cell repertoires in COVID-19. Clones were sequenced by immunoSEQ multiplex PCR, and TCRdb holds only the in-frame ones, with some missing. This sample has approximately 29,000 clones, with approximately 83% found just once. The sample taken for sequencing was peripheral blood. These receptors all come from a woman in her sixties or seventies with active COVID-19.

The chain links TRBV5-1 to TRBJ2-1; no clear D gene. The V gene's germline CDR1 is SGHRS and CDR2 YFSETQ. Deletions cut 0 bases from V and 9 bases from J, with 10 bases between. This CDR3 comprises 13 residues. The CDR3 loop is CASSLARLGEQFF. In nucleotides, the CDR3 is TGCGCCAGCAGCTTGGCCAGGCTGGGTGAGCAGTTCTTC. Combining the CDR3 with reference TRBV5-1 and TRBJ2-1 gives the whole variable domain KAGVTQTPRYLIKTRGQQVTLSCSPISGHRSVSWYQQTPGQGLQFLFEYFSETQRNKGNFPGRFSGRQFSNSRSEMNVSTLELGDSALYLCASSLARLGEQFFGPGTRLTVL.

This clone was seen once. V usage is TRBV5-6 and J usage is TRBJ2-1; 7 nucleotides line up with TRBD1. The CDR3 is 13 residues long. From germline, CDR1 is SGHDT and CDR2 YYEEEE. The trim removed 5 bases at V and 7 bases at J, leaving 6 bases unmatched. CDR3: CASSNRGPNEQFF. The CDR3, as DNA: TGTGCCAGCAGTAACAGGGGCCCTAATGAGCAGTTCTTC.

The V call is TRBV7-9, the J call TRBJ2-7; D not resolved. The CDR3 contains 12 residues. Deletions cut 3 bases from V and 7 bases from J, with 10 bases between. Germline V gene lookup returns CDR1 SEHNR and CDR2 FQNEAQ (reference sequence). The CDR3 DNA is TGTGCCAGCAGCTTCCTATCTCTAGAGCAGTACTTC. It yields the protein CASSFLSLEQYF.

A single count supports this clone. The chain carries TRBV4-2 and TRBJ2-7; the match to TRBD1 covers 9 bases. The germline V gene has CDR1 LGHNA and CDR2 YNFKEQ. The V and J ends lost 4 bases and 3 bases, in that order; junction bases with no gene match: 16. CDR3 length: 18 residues. CDR3 nucleotides: TGTGCCAGCAGCCGAAATATACCCGGGACAGGGACTTTCTACGAGCAGTACTTC. This gives the protein CASSRNIPGTGTFYEQYF.

The rearrangement uses TRBV6-6 and TRBJ1-3; 8 nucleotides agree with TRBD1. J gave up 5 bases and V 7 bases, and 7 bases lay outside the gene matches. The CDR3 runs to 14 residues. The germline V gene encodes CDR1 MNHNY and CDR2 SVGAGI (reference sequence). The CDR3 nucleotides read TGTGCCAGCATTAACGGACAGGGCAGAAACACCATATATTTT. The encoded protein is CASINGQGRNTIYF.

The chain carries TRBV5-1 and TRBJ2-1, with 9 bases lining up with TRBD2. The trim removed 5 bases at V and 4 bases at J, leaving 4 bases unmatched. Germline CDR1 and CDR2: SGHRS and YFSETQ. The CDR3 spans 14 residues. CDR3 in amino acids: CASSKAGGYNEQFF. As DNA, the CDR3 is TGCGCCAGCAGTAAGGCGGGGGGGTACAATGAGCAGTTCTTC.

The CDR3, as DNA: TGCGCCAGCAGTACTAGCGGGAGATACGAGCAGTACTTC. Translating gives CASSTSGRYEQYF. V is TRBV10-2 and J is TRBJ2-7; the match to TRBD2 covers 11 bases. The CDR3 is made up of 13 amino acids. Germline assignment: CDR1 WSHSY and CDR2 SAAADI. With 5 bases clipped from V and 4 bases from J, the junction kept 1 base outside the gene matches.

This chain links TRBV4-2 with TRBJ2-3; 14 bases are a match to TRBD2. With 4 bases clipped from V and 3 bases from J, the junction kept 6 bases outside the gene matches. Germline V gene lookup returns CDR1 LGHNA and CDR2 YNFKEQ. This CDR3 has 17 residues. CDR3 protein: CASSLRLAGGPTDTQYF. CDR3 in DNA: TGTGCCAGCAGCCTTCGACTAGCGGGGGGGCCAACAGATACGCAGTATTTT.

This clone has just a few counts. The chain has TRBV6-5 and TRBJ2-7; a possible D gene is TRBD2 (5 bases). Trimming removed 6 bases from V and 2 bases from J, with 17 bases in between. Germline V lookup: CDR1 MNHEY, CDR2 SVGAGI. CDR3 size: 15 residues. The CDR3 region has the DNA TGTGCCAGCAGCGACCGGGAAGTGGGCCCCTACGAGCAGTACTTC. The encoded protein is CASSDREVGPYEQYF.

The J gene is TRBJ2-1, the V gene TRBV7-8, with 8 bases identical to TRBD2. Germline V gene lookup returns CDR1 SGHVS and CDR2 FQNEAQ. J lost 6 bases, V lost 5 bases, and 9 bases had no gene match. The CDR3 length is 15 residues. The CDR3 loop reads CASSPGVAGFNEQFF. The DNA for the CDR3 is TGTGCCAGCAGCCCTGGGGTAGCGGGATTCAATGAGCAGTTCTTC.

V gene TRBV2 combines with J gene TRBJ2-1, with D uncertain. Trimming stripped 8 bases from V and 0 bases from J, with 8 bases between. Germline lookup yields CDR1 SNHLY and CDR2 FYNNEI. CDR3 size: 13 residues. For the CDR3, the DNA is TGTGCCAGCGGCAGACTCTCCTACAATGAGCAGTTCTTC. Translating it yields CASGRLSYNEQFF.

V is TRBV7-8 and J is TRBJ2-7; TRBD2 is a possible D gene (6 bases). Germline loops: CDR1 SGHVS, CDR2 FQNEAQ. The CDR3 has 15 amino acids. Trimming left V 3 bases short and J 0 bases short, with 12 bases between. CDR3 DNA sequence: TGTGCCAGCAGCTTCGGAGGGGCAGACTCCTACGAGCAGTACTTC. It is translated as CASSFGGADSYEQYF.

This chain links TRBV10-3 with TRBJ2-3; D is ambiguous. Germline CDR1 reads ENHRY; CDR2 reads SYGVKD. The V gene lost 2 bases and the J gene lost 2 bases, with 11 bases spanning the gap. This CDR3 spans 15 amino acids. The CDR3 DNA reads as TGTGCCATCAGTGAGGCTCTAGACGCCACAGATACGCAGTATTTT. Residues: CAISEALDATDTQYF.

This chain connects TRBV28 to TRBJ1-1, with 8 bases lining up with TRBD1. V shed 6 bases and J 5 bases; nucleotides not matched to a gene: 5. The CDR3 consists of 13 residues. The V gene's germline CDR1 is MDHEN and CDR2 SYDVKM. CDR3 sequence: CASRPQGGTEAFF. The CDR3 DNA follows: TGTGCCAGCAGGCCACAGGGGGGAACTGAAGCTTTCTTT.

The chain joins TRBV9 to TRBJ2-7; the match to TRBD1 covers 7 bases. J was trimmed by 3 bases and V by 5 bases; bases with no gene match: 8. The CDR3 consists of 14 residues. Germline V gives CDR1 SGDLS, CDR2 YYNGEE. CDR3 nucleotide sequence: TGTGCCAGCAGTACCGGGACAGCGTTCTACGAGCAGTACTTC. Amino acid sequence: CASSTGTAFYEQYF.

This clone was seen more than once but under ten times. This chain connects TRBV9 to TRBJ1-3, with D perhaps matching TRBD1 (6 bases). Germline V gene data show CDR1 as SGDLS and CDR2 as YYNGEE. V lost 0 bases and J 2 bases, leaving 12 bases between the germline ends. The CDR3 extends over 16 amino acids. The CDR3 coding sequence is TGTGCCAGCAGCGTAGGTGTGGGGGCTGCTGGAAACACCATATATTTT. Its protein is CASSVGVGAAGNTIYF.

The chain has TRBV2 and TRBJ2-3; no clear D gene. V was clipped by 4 bases and J by 4 bases, with 6 bases between them. Germline V gene sequence: CDR1 SNHLY, CDR2 FYNNEI. The CDR3 covers 12 residues. This CDR3 is CASSVDSDTQYF. In DNA form, the CDR3 reads TGTGCCAGCAGTGTAGACTCAGATACGCAGTATTTT.

CDR3 DNA sequence: TGTGCCAGCGGGACTAGCGGGAGTCATGAGCAGTTCTTC. This translates into CASGTSGSHEQFF. The chain links TRBV28 to TRBJ2-1, with 14 bases matching TRBD2. J lost 8 bases, V lost 8 bases, and 2 bases had no gene match. This CDR3 has 13 residues. CDR1 MDHEN and CDR2 SYDVKM come from the germline V gene.

The gene calls are TRBV7-2 and TRBJ2-5; 8 bases agree with TRBD2. Germline V gene sequence: CDR1 SGHTA, CDR2 FQGNSA. CDR3 length equals 15 residues. V lost 4 bases and J lost 4; bases outside the gene matches: 8. The chain's CDR3 is CASSSWPRGGETQYF. The CDR3 region has the DNA TGTGCCAGCAGCTCTTGGCCCCGGGGGGGAGAGACCCAGTACTTC.

The V and J genes are TRBV21-1 and TRBJ2-1; TRBD2, as called in the table, went unchecked against the DNA. TRBV21-1 is recorded as a pseudogene. The CDR3 has 15 residues. The CDR3: CASSTRLADYNEQFF. The CDR3 DNA is TGTGCCAGCAGCACCAGACTAGCGGATTACAATGAGCAGTTCTTC.

The chain joins TRBV3-1 (or the pseudogene TRBV3-2) to TRBJ1-2; tentative D call: TRBD1 (6 bases). Germline V lookup: CDR1 LGHDT, CDR2 YNNKEL (reference sequence). Trimming shortened V by 4 bases and J by 1 base, and 16 bases separated the two germline ends. The CDR3 consists of 16 residues. The CDR3 nucleotides read TGTGCCAGCAGCCCTATGGGGGGGGCTGGTAACTATGGCTACACCTTC. Protein: CASSPMGGAGNYGYTF.

This sequence joins TRBV3-1 (or the pseudogene TRBV3-2) and TRBJ1-4; no reliable D call. The germline CDR1 and CDR2 sequences are LGHDT and YNNKEL (reference sequence). This CDR3 spans 16 amino acids. The V end lost 0 bases, the J end lost 7 bases, and 15 bases lay between the germline ends. CDR3 sequence (DNA): TGTGCCAGCAGCCAAGATCCACTCTTACCCGGTGAAAAACTGTTTTTT. This sequence encodes CASSQDPLLPGEKLFF.

DNA for the CDR3: TGTGCCAGCAGCTTACCTCAGGGGGCTCACTATGGCTACACCTTC. Protein product: CASSLPQGAHYGYTF. The V gene is TRBV7-9, the J gene TRBJ1-2; 8 nucleotides align to TRBD1. The V and J ends lost 2 bases and 3 bases, in that order; junction bases with no gene match: 5. The V gene's germline CDR1 is SEHNR and CDR2 FQNEAQ (reference sequence). The CDR3 covers 15 residues. The whole variable domain, filled in from reference TRBV7-9 and TRBJ1-2, reads DTGVSQNPRHKITKRGQNVTFRCDPISEHNRLYWYRQTLGQGPEFLTYFQNEAQLEKSRLLSDRFSAERPKGSFSTLEIQRTEQGDSAMYLCASSLPQGAHYGYTFGSGTRLTVV.

This clone came up a few times. The chain employs TRBV10-3 and TRBJ1-5; D gene uncertain. CDR1 is ENHRY, CDR2 SYGVKD, per germline. The CDR3 loop spans 14 amino acids. V lost 3 bases to trimming and J lost 3 bases, with 9 bases between them. The DNA for the CDR3 is TGTGCCATCAGTGATCGACACCTCAATCAGCCCCAGCATTTT. Translated, it gives CAISDRHLNQPQHF.

The chain combines TRBV5-1 with TRBJ2-3; 9 bases line up with TRBD2. CDR3 size: 16 residues. J gave up 0 bases and V 0 bases, and 2 bases lay outside the gene matches. From germline, CDR1 is SGHRS and CDR2 YFSETQ. The CDR3 DNA follows: TGCGCCAGCAGCTTGGACCTAGCGGGGAGCACAGATACGCAGTATTTT. Translated: CASSLDLAGSTDTQYF.

The V and J genes are TRBV5-6 and TRBJ2-3, with TRBD1 matching over 11 bases. V gave up 4 bases and J gave up 4 bases; unmatched junction bases: 5. In germline, CDR1 is SGHDT, CDR2 YYEEEE. The CDR3 is 15 amino acids. The CDR3 region has the DNA TGTGCCAGCAGCCGGGGACAGGGGGTGGCAGATACGCAGTATTTT. Protein product: CASSRGQGVADTQYF. The full variable domain, with the rest looked up from reference TRBV5-6 and TRBJ2-3, is DAGVTQSPTHLIKTRGQQVTLRCSPKSGHDTVSWYQQALGQGPQFIFQYYEEEERQRGNFPDRFSGHQFPNYSSELNVNALLLGDSALYLCASSRGQGVADTQYFGPGTRLTVL.

The chain combines TRBV9 with TRBJ2-3; 11 bases fit TRBD2. Germline CDR1 SGDLS, CDR2 YYNGEE. With 4 bases clipped from V and 4 bases from J, the junction kept 5 bases outside the gene matches. The CDR3 sequence is 15 residues long. DNA of the CDR3: TGTGCCAGCAGCCCCCATAGCGGGGGGGCAGATACGCAGTATTTT. It specifies CASSPHSGGADTQYF.

The rearrangement links TRBV5-6 to TRBJ2-2; 8 positions agree with TRBD1. The CDR3 runs to 14 residues. With 4 bases clipped from V and 5 bases from J, the junction kept 4 bases outside the gene matches. The germline V gene encodes CDR1 SGHDT and CDR2 YYEEEE. CDR3 coding DNA: TGTGCCAGCAGCCCCGGGACAGGAACCGGGGAGCTGTTTTTT. It translates to CASSPGTGTGELFF.

The chain combines TRBV7-3 with TRBJ2-5; D uncertain. Germline CDR1 and CDR2: SGHTA and FQGTGA. Trimming removed 7 bases at V and 1 base at J, with 10 bases between. This CDR3 spans 13 amino acids. The CDR3 here is CASNKNPQETQYF. CDR3 nucleotides: TGTGCCAGCAACAAAAACCCCCAAGAGACCCAGTACTTC.